The clone carrying this TCR beta chain has a handful of counts. One junction end disagrees with the germline gene, perhaps due to a read error. There were TCR beta CDR3 regions amplified from RNA transcripts. The HTBI set primed first-round TCR CDR3 RT-PCR. MiXCR, applied by TCRdb to the multiplex PCR reads, yields one record per CDR3 protein. This sample carries hundreds of thousands of distinct CDR3 sequences, over 35% of them seen once, and the ten largest clones take about a third. The data belong to a study of T cells in Graves' hyperthyroidism and ophthalmopathy. What was sequenced was blood. The TCR was taken from a woman in her forties with Graves' hyperthyroidism.

The CDR3 nucleotides are TGTGCCAGCGGCCAAGCCCGGAGGAGCTACACCTTC. Translating it yields CASGQARRSYTF. The chain couples TRBV14 to TRBJ1-2; D gene uncertain. The germline V gene has CDR1 SGHDN and CDR2 FVKESK. CDR3 length: 12 amino acids. The whole variable domain, remainder taken from reference TRBV14 and TRBJ1-2, is EAGVTQFPSHSVIEKGQTVTLRCDPISGHDNLYWYRRVMGKEIKFLLHFVKESKQDESGMPNNRFLAERTGGTYSTLKVQPAELEDSGVYFCASGQARRSYTFGSGTRLTVV.